This is a list of T cell receptor beta chains from one sample in a study of T cells in Graves' hyperthyroidism and ophthalmopathy. A single record per CDR3 protein comes from TCRdb applying MiXCR to the multiplex PCR reads. In the table there are about 280,000 distinct CDR3 sequences, less than 30% of which are singletons. Sequencing was done on a sample of blood. These receptors came from a man in his forties with Graves' hyperthyroidism that later progressed to Graves' ophthalmopathy. CDR3s include the opening cysteine and the closing phenylalanine or tryptophan. The D gene is left open where the match is weak. Clone size appears in some rows only: once, few, many, or a class for an expanded clone.

D gene	CDR3 length	clone size	V gene	J gene	CDR3 protein	CDR3 DNA
TRBD1	15	many	TRBV24-1	TRBJ1-2	CATSGGPGQEYGYTF	TGTGCCACCAGTGGAGGACCGGGACAGGAATATGGCTACACCTTC
NA	15	many	TRBV14	TRBJ2-7	CASSQGRTPPYEQYF	TGTGCCAGCAGCCAGGGGAGGACACCGCCCTACGAGCAGTACTTC
TRBD2	15	many	TRBV10-3	TRBJ2-7	CAISGGVSGAYEQYF	TGTGCCATCAGTGGGGGAGTTAGCGGGGCCTACGAGCAGTACTTC
NA	12	many	TRBV12-3/TRBV12-4	TRBJ1-1	CASSQGTFEAFF	TGTGCCAGCAGTCAAGGGACATTTGAAGCTTTCTTT
NA	14	NA	TRBV3-1	TRBJ2-7	CASSQEGFSYEQYF	TGCGCCAGCAGCCAAGAGGGTTTCTCCTACGAGCAGTACTTC
NA	16	once	TRBV15	TRBJ2-7	CATSRGGEDSYYEQYF	TGTGCCACCAGCAGAGGGGGGGAGGACAGTTACTACGAGCAGTACTTC
NA	14	many	TRBV7-8	TRBJ1-5	CASSLGGRVQPQHF	TGTGCCAGCAGCTTAGGGGGGCGGGTGCAGCCCCAGCATTTT
NA	13	NA	TRBV27	TRBJ1-1	CASSLFGGLEAFF	TGTGCCAGCAGTTTATTTGGGGGGCTTGAAGCTTTCTTT
TRBD1	19	many	TRBV28	TRBJ2-2	CASSLMKGHRDRGSGELFF	TGTGCCAGCAGCCTTATGAAGGGACACCGGGACAGGGGATCCGGGGAGCTGTTTTTT
NA	11	many	TRBV28	TRBJ2-7	CASTGLYEQYF	TGTGCCAGCACAGGGTTGTACGAGCAGTACTTC
NA	14	many	TRBV7-8	TRBJ1-1	CASSLDLVNTEAFF	TGTGCCAGCAGCTTAGACCTGGTTAACACTGAAGCTTTCTTT
NA	13	many	TRBV12-3/TRBV12-4	TRBJ1-2	CASSHRVEDGYTF	TGTGCCAGCAGTCATAGGGTGGAGGATGGCTACACCTTC
NA	14	many	TRBV12-3/TRBV12-4	TRBJ1-5	CASSLWGGGQPQHF	TGTGCCAGCAGTTTATGGGGGGGGGGTCAGCCCCAGCATTTT
TRBD2	15	many	TRBV10-1	TRBJ2-1	CASSDRDLIAGGQFF	TGCGCCAGCAGTGATCGCGACCTAATAGCGGGAGGGCAGTTCTTC
TRBD1	14	many	TRBV2	TRBJ1-5	CASSGWDRNQPQHF	TGTGCCAGCAGTGGGTGGGACAGGAATCAGCCCCAGCATTTT
TRBD1	17	many	TRBV7-2	TRBJ1-5	CASSKPLDRVWNQPQHF	TGTGCCAGCAGCAAACCTTTAGACAGGGTCTGGAATCAGCCCCAGCATTTT
TRBD1	14	NA	TRBV6-1	TRBJ1-1	CASSRSTGGTEAFF	TGTGCCAGCAGTCGGTCGACAGGGGGCACTGAAGCTTTCTTT
NA	14	many	TRBV18	TRBJ2-7	CASSPVDKRNLQYF	TGTGCCAGCTCACCAGTGGACAAGCGAAACCTGCAGTACTTC
NA	13	NA	TRBV12-3/TRBV12-4	TRBJ1-1	CASSFVGYTEAFF	TGTGCCAGCAGTTTTGTGGGTTACACTGAAGCTTTCTTT
NA	12	NA	TRBV25-1	TRBJ1-1	CASSNGGRWAFF	TGTGCCAGCAGTAACGGGGGGCGGTGGGCTTTCTTT
NA	14	many	TRBV30	TRBJ1-2	CAWTGGSDGYGYTF	TGTGCCTGGACGGGGGGGTCTGATGGATATGGCTACACCTTC
NA	12	NA	TRBV2	TRBJ1-1	CASSRGGAEAFF	TGTGCCAGCAGCCGAGGGGGGGCGGAAGCTTTCTTT
TRBD1	14	NA	TRBV2	TRBJ2-2	CASRRGLSTGELFF	TGTGCCAGCAGGAGGGGGCTTAGCACCGGGGAGCTGTTTTTT
NA	11	many	TRBV19	TRBJ1-1	CASRLRGEAFF	TGTGCCAGCCGGCTCCGGGGTGAAGCTTTCTTT
NA	13	many	TRBV30	TRBJ1-1	CAWSEEGGTEAFF	TGTGCCTGGAGCGAGGAGGGAGGCACTGAAGCTTTCTTT
NA	14	NA	TRBV30	TRBJ2-7	CAWTILGQGYEQYF	TGTGCCTGGACGATCCTAGGGCAGGGGTACGAGCAGTACTTC
TRBD2	15	many	TRBV12-3/TRBV12-4	TRBJ2-5	CASRKGLAGVETQYF	TGTGCCAGCAGAAAAGGACTAGCGGGAGTTGAGACCCAGTACTTC
NA	17	many	TRBV14	TRBJ2-7	CASSQAPQGPVVYEQYF	TGTGCCAGCAGCCAAGCCCCTCAGGGCCCTGTTGTCTACGAGCAGTACTTC
NA	17	NA	TRBV30	TRBJ1-1	CAWSGGGQQYGNTEAFF	TGTGCCTGGAGTGGTGGGGGGCAACAGTACGGGAACACTGAAGCTTTCTTT
NA	15	NA	TRBV12-3/TRBV12-4	TRBJ2-5	CASIRTGLSGETQYF	TGTGCCAGCATCCGCACAGGATTGTCTGGAGAGACCCAGTACTTC
TRBD1	14	many	TRBV12-3/TRBV12-4	TRBJ1-5	CASSAWDREQPQHF	TGTGCCAGCAGTGCTTGGGACAGGGAACAGCCCCAGCATTTT
NA	17	NA	TRBV4-1	TRBJ2-5	CASSRSALGRAQETQYF	TGCGCCAGCAGCCGGTCTGCCCTGGGCAGGGCCCAAGAGACCCAGTACTTC
NA	15	many	TRBV29-1	TRBJ2-7	CSVVPPGGLSYEQYF	TGCAGCGTTGTCCCTCCCGGGGGGCTATCCTACGAGCAGTACTTC
NA	13	many	TRBV30	TRBJ1-1	CAWVGGGNTEAFF	TGTGCCTGGGTAGGAGGGGGTAACACTGAAGCTTTCTTT
TRBD1	17	once	TRBV4-1	TRBJ1-5	CASSQGRQGVSGQPQHF	TGCGCCAGCAGCCAAGGCCGACAGGGGGTCTCAGGACAGCCCCAGCATTTT
NA	17	many	TRBV27	TRBJ1-5	CASSHLRGVYSNQPQHF	TGTGCCAGCAGTCACCTACGTGGGGTATATAGCAATCAGCCCCAGCATTTT
NA	13	many	TRBV24-1	TRBJ1-1	CATSDSGNTEAFF	TGTGCCACCAGTGATTCCGGGAACACTGAAGCTTTCTTT
NA	13	many	TRBV5-6	TRBJ2-2	CASSDGLPGELFF	TGTGCCAGCAGCGACGGACTCCCTGGGGAGCTGTTTTTT
TRBD1	17	NA	TRBV6-1	TRBJ1-1	CASSRGGLGQGGTEAFF	TGTGCCAGCTCGCGGGGAGGGTTAGGACAGGGGGGCACTGAAGCTTTCTTT
NA	13	NA	TRBV30	TRBJ1-1	CAWSVLWQSEAFF	TGTGCCTGGAGTGTACTGTGGCAGTCTGAAGCTTTCTTT
NA	14	many	TRBV29-1	TRBJ2-5	CSVGWGRGQETQYF	TGCAGCGTTGGATGGGGTAGGGGCCAAGAGACCCAGTACTTC
TRBD1	14	NA	TRBV30	TRBJ1-1	CAWIMDRGIAEAFF	TGTGCCTGGATTATGGACAGGGGTATTGCTGAAGCTTTCTTT
NA	13	NA	TRBV25-1	TRBJ1-2	CASSGGGHYGYTF	TGTGCCAGCAGTGGCGGCGGACACTATGGCTACACCTTC
TRBD1	17	few	TRBV18	TRBJ1-2	CASSPLPGQGDRYGYTF	TGTGCCAGCTCACCACTGCCGGGACAGGGGGACCGCTATGGCTACACCTTC
TRBD1	18	NA	TRBV6-2/TRBV6-3	TRBJ1-1	CASSYSPNGEGAKAEAFF	TGTGCCAGCAGTTACTCCCCAAACGGGGAGGGGGCGAAGGCTGAAGCTTTCTTT
NA	12	many	TRBV20-1	TRBJ2-2	CSATKEAGEMFF	TGCAGTGCTACGAAAGAGGCAGGGGAGATGTTTTTT
TRBD2	15	NA	TRBV28	TRBJ2-7	CASSSPQTSGSEQYF	TGTGCCAGCAGTTCCCCCCAGACTAGCGGGAGTGAGCAGTACTTC
NA	15	NA	TRBV18	TRBJ2-7	CASSPPSGLTYEQYF	TGTGCCAGCTCACCACCATCAGGACTCACCTACGAGCAGTACTTC
NA	15	NA	TRBV6-1	TRBJ2-3	CASSALALGLNTQYF	TGTGCCAGCAGTGCCCTAGCGTTGGGACTGAATACGCAGTATTTT